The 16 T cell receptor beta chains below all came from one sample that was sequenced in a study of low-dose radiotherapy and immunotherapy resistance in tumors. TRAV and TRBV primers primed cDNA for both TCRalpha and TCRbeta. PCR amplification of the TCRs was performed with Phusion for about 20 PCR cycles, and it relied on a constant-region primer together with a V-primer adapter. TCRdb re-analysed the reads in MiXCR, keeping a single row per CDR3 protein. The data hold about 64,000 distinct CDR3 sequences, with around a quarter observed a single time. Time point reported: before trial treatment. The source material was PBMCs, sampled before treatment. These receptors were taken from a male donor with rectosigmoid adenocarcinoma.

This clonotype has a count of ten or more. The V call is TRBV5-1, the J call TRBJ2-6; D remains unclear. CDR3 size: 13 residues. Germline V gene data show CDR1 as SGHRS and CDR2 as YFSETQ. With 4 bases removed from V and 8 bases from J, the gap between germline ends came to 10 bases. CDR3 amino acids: CASSPRETNVLTF. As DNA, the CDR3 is TGCGCCAGCAGCCCCAGAGAGACCAACGTCCTGACTTTC. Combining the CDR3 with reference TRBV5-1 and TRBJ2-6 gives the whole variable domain KAGVTQTPRYLIKTRGQQVTLSCSPISGHRSVSWYQQTPGQGLQFLFEYFSETQRNKGNFPGRFSGRQFSNSRSEMNVSTLELGDSALYLCASSPRETNVLTFGAGSRLTVL.

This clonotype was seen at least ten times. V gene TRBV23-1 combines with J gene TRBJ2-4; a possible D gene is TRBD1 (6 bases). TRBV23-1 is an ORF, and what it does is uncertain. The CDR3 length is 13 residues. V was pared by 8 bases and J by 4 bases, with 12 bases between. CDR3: CASGQGLKNIQYF. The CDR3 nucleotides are TGCGCCAGCGGCCAGGGGCTTAAAAACATTCAGTACTTC.

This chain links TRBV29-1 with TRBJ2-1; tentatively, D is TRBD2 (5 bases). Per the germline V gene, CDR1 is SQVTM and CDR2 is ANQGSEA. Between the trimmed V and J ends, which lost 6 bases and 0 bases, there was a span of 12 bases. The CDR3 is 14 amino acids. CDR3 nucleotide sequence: TGCAGCGTGTTCGGTAGCGCCTCCTACAATGAGCAGTTCTTC. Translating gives CSVFGSASYNEQFF.

The CDR3 DNA follows: TGTGCCAGCGCGAGGGACAGGGGGGATAGCGAGCAGTACTTC. Translating it yields CASARDRGDSEQYF. J is TRBJ2-7 and V is TRBV2, with 11 bases fitting TRBD1. Germline V gene sequence: CDR1 SNHLY, CDR2 FYNNEI. V dropped 8 bases and J dropped 6; count of bases not matched to a gene: 9. The CDR3 sequence is 14 residues long.

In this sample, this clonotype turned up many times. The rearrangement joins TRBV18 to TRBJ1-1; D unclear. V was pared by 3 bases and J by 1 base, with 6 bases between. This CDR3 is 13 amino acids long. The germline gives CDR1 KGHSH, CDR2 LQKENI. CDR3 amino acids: CASSPGKNTEAFF. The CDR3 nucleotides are TGTGCCAGCTCACCGGGCAAGAACACTGAAGCTTTCTTT.

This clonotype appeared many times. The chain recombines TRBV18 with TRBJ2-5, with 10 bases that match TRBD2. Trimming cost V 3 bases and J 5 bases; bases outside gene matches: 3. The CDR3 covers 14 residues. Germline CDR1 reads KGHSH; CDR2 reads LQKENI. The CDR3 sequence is CASSPTSGEETQYF. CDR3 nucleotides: TGTGCCAGCTCACCTACTAGCGGGGAGGAGACCCAGTACTTC.

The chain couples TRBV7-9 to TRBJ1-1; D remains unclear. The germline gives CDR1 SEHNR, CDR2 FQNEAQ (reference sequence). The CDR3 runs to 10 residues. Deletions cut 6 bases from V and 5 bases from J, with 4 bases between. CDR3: CASSRTEAFF. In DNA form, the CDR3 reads TGTGCCAGCAGTCGAACTGAAGCTTTCTTT.

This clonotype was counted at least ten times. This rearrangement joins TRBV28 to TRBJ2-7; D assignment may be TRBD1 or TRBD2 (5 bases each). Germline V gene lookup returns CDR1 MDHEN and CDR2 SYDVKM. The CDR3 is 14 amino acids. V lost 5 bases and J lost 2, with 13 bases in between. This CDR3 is CASSAWDGTYEQYF. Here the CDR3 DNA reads TGTGCCAGCAGTGCCTGGGACGGTACCTACGAGCAGTACTTC. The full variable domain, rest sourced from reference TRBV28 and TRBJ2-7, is DVKVTQSSRYLVKRTGEKVFLECVQDMDHENMFWYRQDPGLGLRLIYFSYDVKMKEKGDIPEGYSVSREKKERFSLILESASTNQTSMYLCASSAWDGTYEQYFGPGTRLTVT.

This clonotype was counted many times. CDR3 coding DNA: TGCGCCAGCAGCCAGTCAGGACTAGCGGCATACAATGAGCAGTTCTTC. Protein product: CASSQSGLAAYNEQFF. J is TRBJ2-1 and V is TRBV4-3; 10 nucleotides line up with TRBD2. The germline V gene encodes CDR1 LGHNA and CDR2 YSLEER. CDR3 size: 16 residues. Trimming at V came to 3 bases and at J to 4 bases, leaving 6 bases not matched to a gene.

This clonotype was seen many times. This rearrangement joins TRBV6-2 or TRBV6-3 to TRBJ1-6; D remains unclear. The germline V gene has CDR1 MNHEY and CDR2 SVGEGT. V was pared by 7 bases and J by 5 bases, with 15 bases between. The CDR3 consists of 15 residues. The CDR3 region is CASNADIRNNSPLHF. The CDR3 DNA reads TGTGCCAGCAATGCCGACATTCGGAATAATTCACCCCTCCACTTT.

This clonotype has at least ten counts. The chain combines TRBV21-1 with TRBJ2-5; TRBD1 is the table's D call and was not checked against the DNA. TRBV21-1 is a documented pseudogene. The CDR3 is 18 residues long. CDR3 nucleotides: TGTGCCAGCAGCGGGTCCCAGCCTAAGGGGGCCTCAGGGGAGACCCAGTACTTC. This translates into CASSGSQPKGASGETQYF.

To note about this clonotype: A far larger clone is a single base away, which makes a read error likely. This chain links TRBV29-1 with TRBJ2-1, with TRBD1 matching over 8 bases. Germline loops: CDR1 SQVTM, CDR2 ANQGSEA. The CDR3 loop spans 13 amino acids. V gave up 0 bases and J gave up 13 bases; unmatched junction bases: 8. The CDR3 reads CSVEDQQGETQFF. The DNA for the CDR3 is TGCAGCGTTGAAGATCAACAGGGGGAGACCCAGTTCTTC.

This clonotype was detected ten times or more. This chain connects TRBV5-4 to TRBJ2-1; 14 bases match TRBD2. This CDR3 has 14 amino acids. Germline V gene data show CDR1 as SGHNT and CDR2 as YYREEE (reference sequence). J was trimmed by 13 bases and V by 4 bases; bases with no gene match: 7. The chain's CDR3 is CASSNGLAGGSQFF. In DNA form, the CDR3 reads TGTGCCAGCAGCAATGGACTAGCGGGAGGTTCCCAGTTCTTC.

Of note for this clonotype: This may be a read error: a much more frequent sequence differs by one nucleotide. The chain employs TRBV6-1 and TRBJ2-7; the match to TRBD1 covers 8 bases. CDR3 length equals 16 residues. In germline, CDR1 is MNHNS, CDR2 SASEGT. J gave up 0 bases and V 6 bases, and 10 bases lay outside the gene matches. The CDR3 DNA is TGTGCCAGCAGCCCATTCCGGGACAGGAGCTCCTACGAGCAGTACTTC. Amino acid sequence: CASSPFRDRSSYEQYF.

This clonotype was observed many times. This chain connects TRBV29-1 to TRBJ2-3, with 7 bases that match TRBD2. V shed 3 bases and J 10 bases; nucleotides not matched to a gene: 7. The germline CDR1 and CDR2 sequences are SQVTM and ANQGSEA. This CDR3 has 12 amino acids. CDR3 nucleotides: TGCAGCGTTGACCTAGCGGAGCTTCCGCAGTATTTT. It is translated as CSVDLAELPQYF.

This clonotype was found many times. As DNA, the CDR3 is TGTGCCAGCAGCATCCGGGACATCGGTTCCTACGAGCAGTACTTC. It yields the protein CASSIRDIGSYEQYF. The V gene is TRBV6-1, the J gene TRBJ2-7; D perhaps matches TRBD1 (6 bases). The CDR3 contains 15 residues. Germline CDR1 is MNHNS and CDR2 is SASEGT. Between the trimmed V and J ends, which lost 6 bases and 1 base, there was a span of 16 bases.